The rows below give T cell receptor beta chains drawn from one sample of a study of CD8 T cells in ankylosing spondylitis. Each CDR3 protein gets one entry after TCRdb re-called the 5' RACE reads with MiXCR. The profile shows approximately 300,000 distinct CDR3 sequences, less than 9.5% of them singletons. Sequencing was performed on blood, either unsorted or a sorted T cell fraction (not recorded which). Every receptor here comes from a male donor with ankylosing spondylitis. Both conserved end residues are part of each CDR3. A D gene is named only where the DNA matches it firmly. Clone size is given for some rows only: seen once, a few or many times, or a class if the clone is expanded.

J gene,V gene,clone size,D gene,CDR3 protein,CDR3 DNA
TRBJ2-5,TRBV7-8,.,.,CASSFSIQETQYF,TGTGCCAGCAGCTTCTCTATTCAAGAGACCCAGTACTTC
TRBJ2-3,TRBV5-1,.,TRBD2,CASSYLAGGHGTQSTDTQYF,TGCGCCAGCAGCTATCTAGCGGGAGGACACGGCACTCAGAGCACAGATACGCAGTATTTT
TRBJ2-3,TRBV5-1,few,TRBD1,CASRLGTGGSMDTQYF,TGCGCCAGCAGACTTGGGACAGGGGGCTCTATGGATACGCAGTATTTT
TRBJ1-1,TRBV27,few,.,CASSSRTMNTEAFF,TGTGCCAGCAGTTCCCGGACGATGAACACTGAAGCTTTCTTT
TRBJ2-1,TRBV14,.,TRBD2,CASSQNPGLPSYNEQFF,TGTGCCAGCAGCCAAAACCCGGGACTACCCTCCTACAATGAGCAGTTCTTC
TRBJ2-1,TRBV6-5,.,.,CASSYARPSYNEQFF,TGTGCCAGCAGTTACGCCAGGCCATCCTACAATGAGCAGTTCTTC
TRBJ2-3,TRBV15,many,.,CATSSQELPDTQYF,TGTGCCACCAGCAGCCAGGAATTGCCAGATACGCAGTATTTT
TRBJ2-1,TRBV20-1,.,.,CSARDLRGPTYNEQFF,TGCAGTGCTAGAGATCTCCGGGGACCAACCTACAATGAGCAGTTCTTC
TRBJ2-2,TRBV27,few,TRBD2,CASSLGSGGRAGTGELFF,TGTGCCAGCAGTTTGGGTTCGGGCGGGAGGGCCGGAACCGGGGAGCTGTTTTTT
TRBJ1-5,TRBV3-1,.,.,CASSQDRGALNQPQHF,TGTGCCAGCAGCCAAGATAGGGGGGCCCTTAATCAGCCCCAGCATTTT
TRBJ2-5,TRBV5-1,few,TRBD2,CATSSGTSGQETQYF,TGCGCCACCTCATCCGGGACTAGCGGCCAAGAGACCCAGTACTTC
TRBJ2-5,TRBV10-3,many,.,CAMQRDFQETQYF,TGTGCCATGCAAAGGGACTTTCAAGAGACCCAGTACTTC
TRBJ2-7,TRBV4-1,.,TRBD2,CASSRRLASGEQYF,TGCGCCAGCAGCCGACGACTAGCTTCAGGCGAGCAGTACTTC
TRBJ1-1,TRBV12-3/TRBV12-4,.,TRBD1,CASSPTPGQAFDTEAFF,TGTGCCAGCAGTCCTACCCCGGGACAGGCTTTCGACACTGAAGCTTTCTTT
TRBJ2-2,TRBV20-1,many,.,CSARLGNTGELFF,TGCAGTGCCCGCCTCGGTAACACCGGGGAGCTGTTTTTT
TRBJ1-1,TRBV7-2,.,TRBD1,CASSYAGGENTEAFF,TGTGCCAGCAGCTATGCAGGGGGCGAGAACACTGAAGCTTTCTTT
TRBJ2-2,TRBV29-1,few,TRBD2,CSVRRGLAGKLGGELFF,TGCAGCGTCCGCAGGGGACTAGCGGGAAAGTTAGGCGGGGAGCTGTTTTTT
TRBJ1-4,TRBV12-3/TRBV12-4,.,.,CASSRSGTPGEKLFF,TGTGCCAGCAGTCGCTCCGGGACCCCTGGGGAAAAACTGTTTTTT
TRBJ1-5,TRBV28,few,.,CASTPSTPSPQPQHF,TGTGCCAGCACTCCTTCTACCCCAAGTCCCCAGCCCCAGCATTTT
TRBJ2-7,TRBV12-3/TRBV12-4,once,.,CASSLGGTGSYEQYF,TGTGCCAGCAGCCTAGGCGGGACGGGCTCCTACGAGCAGTACTTC
TRBJ2-1,TRBV12-3/TRBV12-4,.,TRBD1,CASRDDRDEQFF,TGTGCCAGCAGAGATGACAGGGATGAGCAGTTCTTC
TRBJ2-3,TRBV24-1,.,TRBD1,CAVSGTGYTQYF,TGTGCCGTCTCCGGGACAGGGTATACGCAGTATTTT
TRBJ1-1,TRBV10-3,many,TRBD1,CATGDRVNTEAFF,TGTGCCACCGGGGACAGAGTGAACACTGAAGCTTTCTTT
TRBJ1-2,TRBV29-1,many,TRBD1,CSVGTGLNYGYTF,TGCAGCGTGGGGACAGGCCTCAACTATGGCTACACCTTC
TRBJ2-3,TRBV7-9,few,TRBD2,CASSLGLVGDTQYF,TGTGCCAGCAGCTTGGGACTAGTAGGAGATACGCAGTATTTT
TRBJ2-1,TRBV20-1,few,.,CSARGAGPGDEQFF,TGCAGTGCTAGAGGGGCAGGCCCGGGGGATGAGCAGTTCTTC
TRBJ2-7,TRBV6-1,.,TRBD2,CASSPGTSATYEQYF,TGTGCCAGCAGTCCCGGGACTAGCGCAACCTACGAGCAGTACTTC
TRBJ1-2,TRBV5-1,.,.,CASSLRPRLFYGYTF,TGCGCCAGCAGCTTGAGACCGCGACTATTCTATGGCTACACCTTC
TRBJ2-7,TRBV5-1,.,TRBD2,CASSSSGSGYEQYF,TGCGCCAGCAGCTCCAGCGGGAGCGGATACGAGCAGTACTTC
TRBJ1-2,TRBV18,.,.,CASSLDRAAGYTF,TGTGCCAGCTCACTCGACCGGGCGGCGGGCTACACCTTC
TRBJ1-5,TRBV7-2,.,.,CASSLAAGEDQPQHF,TGTGCCAGCAGCTTAGCAGCCGGGGAGGATCAGCCCCAGCATTTT
TRBJ2-1,TRBV20-1,few,.,CSAGGEGDEQFF,TGCAGTGCAGGGGGAGAGGGCGATGAGCAGTTCTTC
TRBJ1-2,TRBV29-1,few,.,CSVVGVRDLDGYTF,TGCAGCGTTGTAGGGGTGAGGGACCTGGATGGCTACACCTTC
TRBJ2-2,TRBV20-1,.,.,CSARFAGGYTGELFF,TGCAGTGCTAGATTCGCCGGAGGTTACACCGGGGAGCTGTTTTTT
TRBJ2-5,TRBV25-1,.,TRBD2,CASSETSGIFETQYF,TGTGCCAGCAGTGAGACTAGCGGGATTTTTGAGACCCAGTACTTC
TRBJ2-1,TRBV20-1,many,.,CSARNWWERSDNEQFF,TGCAGTGCTAGGAATTGGTGGGAAAGGTCTGACAATGAGCAGTTCTTC
TRBJ2-7,TRBV20-1,few,.,CSATGGVSYEQYF,TGCAGTGCTACAGGCGGGGTATCCTACGAGCAGTACTTC
TRBJ1-6,TRBV5-1,.,TRBD1,CASSLATGQGRSPLHF,TGCGCCAGCAGCTTGGCAACGGGACAGGGGAGGTCACCCCTCCACTTT
TRBJ1-2,TRBV4-1,many,.,CASSREAATVRYGYTF,TGCGCCAGCAGCAGAGAAGCGGCCACCGTCCGGTATGGCTACACCTTC
TRBJ2-7,TRBV20-1,few,TRBD2,CSARDGGLAGPGEQYF,TGCAGTGCTAGAGATGGGGGACTAGCGGGGCCGGGGGAGCAGTACTTC
TRBJ1-1,TRBV29-1,many,.,CSSGVTEAFF,TGCAGCTCGGGGGTCACTGAAGCTTTCTTT
TRBJ2-7,TRBV6-1,few,.,CASSQQGSSYEQYF,TGTGCCAGCAGTCAGCAGGGGTCCTCCTACGAGCAGTACTTC
TRBJ2-7,TRBV18,many,.,CASSPPRTYEQYF,TGTGCCAGCTCACCACCGAGGACTTACGAGCAGTACTTC
TRBJ2-1,TRBV6-1,.,TRBD1,CASRLRTGNEQFF,TGTGCCAGCAGGCTACGGACAGGAAATGAGCAGTTCTTC